The next 10 T cell receptor beta chains were all read from a single sample in a study of blood T cell repertoires in COVID-19. Using immunoSEQ multiplex PCR, the repertoire was profiled, and TCRdb retains in-frame clones only, with some absent. The sample shows approximately 230,000 clones, about 86% of them seen only once. Sequencing input: peripheral blood. Receptor source: an older man with acute or convalescent COVID-19.

This clone appeared a single time. The chain carries TRBV7-6 and TRBJ2-2; D unclear. The V gene lost 3 bases and the J gene lost 0 bases, with 11 bases spanning the gap. This CDR3 has 16 residues. Germline V gives CDR1 SGHVS, CDR2 FNYEAQ. In nucleotides, the CDR3 is TGTGCCAGCAGCTTCGGGTGGATCCCGAACACCGGGGAGCTGTTTTTT. As protein: CASSFGWIPNTGELFF.

This clone occurred a few times. The chain joins TRBV19 to TRBJ2-7, with 11 bases lining up with TRBD1. Germline V gene sequence: CDR1 LNHDA, CDR2 SQIVND (reference sequence). CDR3 length: 15 residues. The trim removed 6 bases at V and 4 bases at J, leaving 8 bases unmatched. The CDR3 loop is CASSLRGDRGYEQYF. CDR3 bases: TGTGCCAGTAGCTTGCGAGGGGACAGGGGGTACGAGCAGTACTTC.

V is TRBV4-1 and J is TRBJ1-2, with 7 nucleotides matching TRBD1. The junction had 4 bases not matched to a gene; V was cut back by 1 base and J by 2 bases. The CDR3 extends over 15 amino acids. Per the germline V gene, CDR1 is MGHRA and CDR2 is YSYEKL. In DNA, the CDR3 is TGCGCCAGCAGCCAAGGGCGACAGGGAAACTATGGCTACACCTTC. Translated, it gives CASSQGRQGNYGYTF.

The chain employs TRBV5-6 and TRBJ1-3, with D possibly TRBD1 on 5 matching bases. Germline CDR1 is SGHDT and CDR2 is YYEEEE. This CDR3 region has 18 residues. Trimming cost V 4 bases and J 2 bases, with 22 bases left between them. CDR3 nucleotides: TGTGCCAGCAGCCGACGCGGGGGGTCTCAGGGACCTGGAAACACCATATATTTT. It translates to CASSRRGGSQGPGNTIYF.

The table lists this clone with a few counts. The gene calls are TRBV19 and TRBJ1-5; 10 bases are shared with TRBD1. V was clipped by 8 bases and J by 2 bases; unmatched bases: 15. Germline V gene sequence: CDR1 LNHDA, CDR2 SQIVND (reference sequence). The CDR3 loop spans 18 amino acids. CDR3 DNA sequence: TGTGCCAGTTCCTCCGGGACAGGGGCCTTGGTGGGCAATCAGCCCCAGCATTTT. Protein product: CASSSGTGALVGNQPQHF.

The V and J genes are TRBV3-1 (or the pseudogene TRBV3-2) and TRBJ1-2, with 7 bases matching TRBD1. CDR3 length equals 14 residues. The germline V gene encodes CDR1 LGHDT and CDR2 YNNKEL (reference sequence). V lost 3 bases to trimming and J lost 8 bases; unmatched junction nucleotides: 9. The chain's CDR3 is CASSHRDSRGGYTF. Written as DNA, the CDR3 is TGTGCCAGCAGCCACCGGGACAGCCGAGGGGGCTACACCTTC.

The rearrangement uses TRBV7-7 and TRBJ2-7; 8 bases match TRBD1. The CDR3 contains 14 residues. In germline, CDR1 is SSHAT, CDR2 FNYEAQ (reference sequence). Unmatched junction bases numbered 6, after V lost 3 bases and J lost 5 bases. In nucleotides, the CDR3 is TGTGCCAGCAGCTTGGGAACAGGGGGGAACGAGCAGTACTTC. This translates into CASSLGTGGNEQYF. The whole variable domain, filled in from reference TRBV7-7 and TRBJ2-7, reads GAGVSQSPRYKVTKRGQDVTLRCDPISSHATLYWYQQALGQGPEFLTYFNYEAQPDKSGLPSDRFSAERPEGSISTLTIQRTEQRDSAMYRCASSLGTGGNEQYFGPGTRLTVT.

V gene TRBV28 combines with J gene TRBJ1-2; TRBD1 agrees at 7 bases. Germline lookup yields CDR1 MDHEN and CDR2 SYDVKM. J was trimmed by 0 bases and V by 8 bases; bases with no gene match: 12. This CDR3 region has 16 residues. The CDR3 region is CASERRGRPANYGYTF. Here the CDR3 DNA reads TGTGCCAGCGAGAGAAGGGGGCGGCCAGCTAACTATGGCTACACCTTC.

V usage is TRBV5-1 and J usage is TRBJ2-3; D may be TRBD2 (6 bases). Trimming stripped 4 bases from V and 1 base from J, with 16 bases between. The germline V gene has CDR1 SGHRS and CDR2 YFSETQ. The CDR3 runs to 16 residues. CDR3 sequence: CASSPSRRGRTDTQYF. CDR3 nucleotide sequence: TGCGCCAGCAGCCCCTCCCGGCGGGGACGCACAGATACGCAGTATTTT.

The chain has TRBV7-8 and TRBJ2-2; D call uncertain. Trimming left V 2 bases short and J 0 bases short, with 10 bases between. Germline V gene data show CDR1 as SGHVS and CDR2 as FQNEAQ. The CDR3 has 16 amino acids. The CDR3 is CASSLTRGANTGELFF. The CDR3 DNA sequence: TGTGCCAGCAGCTTAACGAGAGGTGCGAACACCGGGGAGCTGTTTTTT.